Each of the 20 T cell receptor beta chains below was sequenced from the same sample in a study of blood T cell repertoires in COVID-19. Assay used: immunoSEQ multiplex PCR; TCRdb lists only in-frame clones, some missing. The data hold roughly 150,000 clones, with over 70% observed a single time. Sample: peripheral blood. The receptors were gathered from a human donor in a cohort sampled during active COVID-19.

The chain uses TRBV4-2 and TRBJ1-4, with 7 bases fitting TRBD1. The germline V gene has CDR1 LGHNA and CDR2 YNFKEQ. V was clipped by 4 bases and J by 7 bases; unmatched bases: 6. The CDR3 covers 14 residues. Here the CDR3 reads CASSPKTGTEKLFF. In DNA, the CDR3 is TGTGCCAGCAGCCCTAAGACAGGGACTGAAAAACTGTTTTTT.

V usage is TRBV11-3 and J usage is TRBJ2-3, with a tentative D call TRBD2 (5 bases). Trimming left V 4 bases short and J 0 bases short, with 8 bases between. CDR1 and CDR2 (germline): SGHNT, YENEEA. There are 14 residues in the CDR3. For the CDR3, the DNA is TGTGCCAGCAGCTCCAGCGGAAGCACAGATACGCAGTATTTT. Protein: CASSSSGSTDTQYF.

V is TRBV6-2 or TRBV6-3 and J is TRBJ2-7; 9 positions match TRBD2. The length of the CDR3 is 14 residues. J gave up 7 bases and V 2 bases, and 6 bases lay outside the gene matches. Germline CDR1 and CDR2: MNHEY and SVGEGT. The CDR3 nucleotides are TGTGCCAGCAGTTACGCGGGAGGGCTGCGAGAGCAGTACGTC. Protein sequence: CASSYAGGLREQYV.

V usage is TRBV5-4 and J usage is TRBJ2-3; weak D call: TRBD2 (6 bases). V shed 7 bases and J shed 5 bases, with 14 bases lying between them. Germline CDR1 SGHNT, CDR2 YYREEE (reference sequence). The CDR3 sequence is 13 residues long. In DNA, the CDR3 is TGTGCCAGCTCCGGGCAGGGACTAGATACGCAGTATTTT. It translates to CASSGQGLDTQYF.

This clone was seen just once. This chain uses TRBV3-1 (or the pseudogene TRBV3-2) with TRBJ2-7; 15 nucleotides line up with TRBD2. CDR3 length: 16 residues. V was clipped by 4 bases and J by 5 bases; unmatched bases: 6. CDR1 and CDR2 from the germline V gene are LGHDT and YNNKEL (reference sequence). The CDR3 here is CASSLGLAGGGNEQYF. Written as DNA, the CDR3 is TGTGCCAGCAGCCTCGGACTAGCGGGGGGGGGAAACGAGCAGTACTTC.

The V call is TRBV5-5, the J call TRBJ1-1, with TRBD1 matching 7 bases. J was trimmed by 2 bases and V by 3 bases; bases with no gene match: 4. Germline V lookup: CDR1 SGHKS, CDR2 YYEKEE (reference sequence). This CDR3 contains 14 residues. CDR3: CASSYRDRNTEAFF. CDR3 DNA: TGTGCCAGCAGCTACCGGGACAGAAACACTGAAGCTTTCTTT.

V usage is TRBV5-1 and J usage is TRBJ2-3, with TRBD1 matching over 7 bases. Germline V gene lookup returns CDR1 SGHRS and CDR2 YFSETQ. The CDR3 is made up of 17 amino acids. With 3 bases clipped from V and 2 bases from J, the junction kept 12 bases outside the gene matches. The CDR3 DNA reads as TGCGCCAGCAGCTCACAACCCGACAGGGTCTCCACAGATACGCAGTATTTT. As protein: CASSSQPDRVSTDTQYF. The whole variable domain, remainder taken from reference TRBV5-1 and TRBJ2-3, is KAGVTQTPRYLIKTRGQQVTLSCSPISGHRSVSWYQQTPGQGLQFLFEYFSETQRNKGNFPGRFSGRQFSNSRSEMNVSTLELGDSALYLCASSSQPDRVSTDTQYFGPGTRLTVL.

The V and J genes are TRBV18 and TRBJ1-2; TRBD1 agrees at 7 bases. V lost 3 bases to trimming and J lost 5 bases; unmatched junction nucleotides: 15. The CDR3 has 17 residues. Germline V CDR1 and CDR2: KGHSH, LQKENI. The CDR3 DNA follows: TGTGCCAGCTCACCCCCTCCAAGAAGGGGGCAAGGGTATGGCTACACCTTC. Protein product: CASSPPPRRGQGYGYTF.

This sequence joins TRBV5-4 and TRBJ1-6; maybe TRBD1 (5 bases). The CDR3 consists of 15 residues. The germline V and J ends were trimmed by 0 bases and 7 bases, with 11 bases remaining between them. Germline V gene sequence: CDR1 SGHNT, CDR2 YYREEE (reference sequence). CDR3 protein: CASSLVGQVNSPLHF. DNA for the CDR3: TGTGCCAGCAGCTTGGTGGGGCAGGTAAATTCACCCCTCCACTTT.

CDR3 loop: CASSLVGDINTEAFF. The CDR3 region has the DNA TGCGCCAGCAGCTTGGTGGGGGACATTAACACTGAAGCTTTCTTT. J is TRBJ1-1 and V is TRBV5-1; D may be TRBD1 (6 bases). In germline, CDR1 is SGHRS, CDR2 YFSETQ. CDR3 size: 15 residues. V lost 0 bases and J 2 bases, leaving 11 bases between the germline ends.

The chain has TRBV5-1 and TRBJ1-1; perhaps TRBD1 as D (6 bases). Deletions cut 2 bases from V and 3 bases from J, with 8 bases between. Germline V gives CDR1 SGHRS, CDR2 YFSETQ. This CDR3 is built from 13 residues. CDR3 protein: CASSFNRDTEAFF. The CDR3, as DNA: TGCGCCAGCAGCTTTAACAGGGACACTGAAGCTTTCTTT.

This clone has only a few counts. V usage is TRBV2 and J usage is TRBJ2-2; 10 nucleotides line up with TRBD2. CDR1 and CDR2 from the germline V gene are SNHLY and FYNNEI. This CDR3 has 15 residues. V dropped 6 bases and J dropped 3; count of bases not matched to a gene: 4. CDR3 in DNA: TGTGCCAGCAGCCCCGGGACTAGCGACACCGGGGAGCTGTTTTTT. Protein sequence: CASSPGTSDTGELFF.

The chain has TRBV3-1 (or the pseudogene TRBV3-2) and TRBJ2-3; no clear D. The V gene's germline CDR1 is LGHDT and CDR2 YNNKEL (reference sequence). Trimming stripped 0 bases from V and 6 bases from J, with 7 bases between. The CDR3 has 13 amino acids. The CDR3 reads CASSQDRLDTQYF. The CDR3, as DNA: TGTGCCAGCAGCCAAGATCGGTTGGATACGCAGTATTTT.

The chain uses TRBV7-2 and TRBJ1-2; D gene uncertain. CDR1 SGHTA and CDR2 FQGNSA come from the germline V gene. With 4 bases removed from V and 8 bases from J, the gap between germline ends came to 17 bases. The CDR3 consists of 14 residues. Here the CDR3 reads CASSSQTGKRGYTF. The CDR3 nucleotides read TGTGCCAGCAGCTCTCAGACGGGCAAGCGGGGCTACACCTTC.

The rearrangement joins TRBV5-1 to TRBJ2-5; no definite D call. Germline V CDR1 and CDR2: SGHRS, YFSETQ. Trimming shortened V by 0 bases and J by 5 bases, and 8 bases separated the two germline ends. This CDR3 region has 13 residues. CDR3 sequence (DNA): TGCGCCAGCAGCTTGGGTAGCTCCGAGACCCAGTACTTC. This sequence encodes CASSLGSSETQYF. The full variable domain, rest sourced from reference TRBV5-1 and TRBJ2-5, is KAGVTQTPRYLIKTRGQQVTLSCSPISGHRSVSWYQQTPGQGLQFLFEYFSETQRNKGNFPGRFSGRQFSNSRSEMNVSTLELGDSALYLCASSLGSSETQYFGPGTRLLVL.

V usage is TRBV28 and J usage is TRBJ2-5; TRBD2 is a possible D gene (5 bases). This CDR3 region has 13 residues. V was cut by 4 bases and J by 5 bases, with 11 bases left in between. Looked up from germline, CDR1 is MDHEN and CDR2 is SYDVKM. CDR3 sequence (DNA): TGTGCCAGCAGTTCCACCCAGCGGGAGACCCAGTACTTC. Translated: CASSSTQRETQYF.

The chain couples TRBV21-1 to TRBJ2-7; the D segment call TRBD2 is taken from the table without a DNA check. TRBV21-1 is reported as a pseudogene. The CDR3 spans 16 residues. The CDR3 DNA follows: TGTGCCAGCATCCCAAAGGACGCGGGAGGGCCACGGGAGCAGTACGTC. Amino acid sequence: CASIPKDAGGPREQYV.

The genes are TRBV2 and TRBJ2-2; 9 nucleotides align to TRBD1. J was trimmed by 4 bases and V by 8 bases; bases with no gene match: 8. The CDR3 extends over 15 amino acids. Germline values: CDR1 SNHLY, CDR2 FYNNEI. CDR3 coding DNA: TGTGCCAGCGTATGGGGACAGGGCGGCACCGGGGAGCTGTTTTTT. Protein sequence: CASVWGQGGTGELFF.

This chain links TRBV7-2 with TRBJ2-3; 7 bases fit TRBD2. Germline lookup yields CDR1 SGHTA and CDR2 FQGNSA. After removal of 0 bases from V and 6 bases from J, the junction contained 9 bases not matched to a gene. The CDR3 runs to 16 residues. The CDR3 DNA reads TGTGCCAGCAGCTTAGCGGGGGGGACTATGGCTGATACGCAGTATTTT. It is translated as CASSLAGGTMADTQYF.

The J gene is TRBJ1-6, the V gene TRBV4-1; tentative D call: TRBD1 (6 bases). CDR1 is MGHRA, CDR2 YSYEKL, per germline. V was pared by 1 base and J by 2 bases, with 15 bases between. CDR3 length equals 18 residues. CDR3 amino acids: CASSQGSGGFTYNSPLHF. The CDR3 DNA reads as TGCGCCAGCAGCCAAGGGTCGGGGGGCTTCACCTATAATTCACCCCTCCACTTT.